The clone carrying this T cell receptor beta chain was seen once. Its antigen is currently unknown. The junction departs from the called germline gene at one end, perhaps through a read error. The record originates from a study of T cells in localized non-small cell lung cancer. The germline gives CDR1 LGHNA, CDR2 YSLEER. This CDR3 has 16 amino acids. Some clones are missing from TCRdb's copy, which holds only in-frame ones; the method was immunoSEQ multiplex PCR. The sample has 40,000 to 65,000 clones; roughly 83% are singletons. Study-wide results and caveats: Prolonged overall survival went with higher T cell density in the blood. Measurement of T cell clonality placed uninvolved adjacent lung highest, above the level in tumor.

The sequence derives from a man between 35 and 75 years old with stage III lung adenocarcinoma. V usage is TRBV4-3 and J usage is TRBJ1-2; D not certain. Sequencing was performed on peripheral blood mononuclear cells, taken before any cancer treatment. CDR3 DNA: TGCGCCAGCGGCCAAGAAAATCACGGACCTATTAACGGCTACACCTTC. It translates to CASGQENHGPINGYTF.